Each of the 27 T cell receptor beta chains below was sequenced from the same sample in a study of blood T cell repertoires in COVID-19. Profiled with immunoSEQ multiplex PCR; TCRdb holds only in-frame clones, not every one. The data contain 250,000 or so clones, around 84% of them singletons. Sequenced input: PBMCs or T cells enriched from blood (not recorded which). The source of these receptors is a woman between 50 and 59 years old who had been exposed to COVID-19.

The CDR3, as DNA: TGCGCCAGCAGCCAGGGTCCTGGAAACACCATATATTTT. The encoded protein is CASSQGPGNTIYF. V gene TRBV5-1 combines with J gene TRBJ1-3; TRBD1 is a possible D gene (5 bases). Germline-derived CDR1 and CDR2 are SGHRS and YFSETQ. V shed 4 bases and J shed 2 bases, with 7 bases lying between them. This CDR3 is 13 amino acids long.

V is TRBV2 and J is TRBJ1-1; TRBD1 might be the D (6 bases). The CDR3 runs to 12 residues. With 5 bases removed from V and 6 bases from J, the gap between germline ends came to 10 bases. Per germline, CDR1 SNHLY and CDR2 FYNNEI. CDR3 nucleotide sequence: TGTGCCAGCAGTCTGGACAGTCCTGAAGCTTTCTTT. It codes for CASSLDSPEAFF. The variable domain in full, with the rest retrieved from reference TRBV2 and TRBJ1-1, is EPEVTQTPSHQVTQMGQEVILRCVPISNHLYFYWYRQILGQKVEFLVSFYNNEISEKSEIFDDQFSVERPDGSNFTLKIRSTKLEDSAMYFCASSLDSPEAFFGQGTRLTVV.

V is TRBV7-2 and J is TRBJ2-1; 9 bases agree with TRBD2. This CDR3 has 15 amino acids. The ends lost 2 bases at V and 13 bases at J; junction bases unmatched: 12. Germline V gene lookup returns CDR1 SGHTA and CDR2 FQGNSA. CDR3 in DNA: TGTGCCAGCAGCTTACAAGGCGGGGGGGCCATAGAACAGTTCTTC. Translated, it gives CASSLQGGGAIEQFF.

This rearrangement joins TRBV6-1 to TRBJ1-5, with 7 nucleotides matching TRBD1. Germline V gene data show CDR1 as MNHNS and CDR2 as SASEGT. V was pared by 0 bases and J by 4 bases, with 3 bases of the junction left unmatched. The CDR3 spans 15 residues. CDR3 DNA: TGTGCCAGCAGTGAAGCGCAACAGGGGAATCAGCCCCAGCATTTT. This encodes CASSEAQQGNQPQHF.

The chain couples TRBV6-2 or TRBV6-3 to TRBJ2-6; 8 bases fit TRBD1. Losses at the gene ends were 6 bases for V and 4 bases for J; bases not matched to a gene: 5. Germline CDR1 MNHEY, CDR2 SVGEGT. The CDR3 loop spans 15 amino acids. As DNA, the CDR3 is TGTGCCAGCAGCCAGGACAGGGCCGGGGCCAACGTCCTGACTTTC. The encoded protein is CASSQDRAGANVLTF.

CDR3: CASSFPQNYGYTF. CDR3 sequence (DNA): TGCGCCAGCAGCTTCCCCCAAAACTATGGCTACACCTTC. The rearrangement uses TRBV5-1 and TRBJ1-2; unclear D gene. CDR1 is SGHRS and CDR2 is YFSETQ in the germline V gene. The CDR3 runs to 13 residues. Trimming pared 2 bases from V and 2 bases from J, leaving 7 bases between.

This rearrangement joins TRBV2 to TRBJ2-7; 9 bases are shared with TRBD2. The CDR3 is 15 amino acids. The germline gives CDR1 SNHLY, CDR2 FYNNEI. V was clipped by 2 bases and J by 2 bases; unmatched bases: 4. The chain's CDR3 is CASSERGGAPYEQYF. CDR3 coding DNA: TGTGCCAGCAGTGAACGCGGGGGGGCCCCCTACGAGCAGTACTTC. Filled out from reference TRBV2 and TRBJ2-7, the complete variable domain reads EPEVTQTPSHQVTQMGQEVILRCVPISNHLYFYWYRQILGQKVEFLVSFYNNEISEKSEIFDDQFSVERPDGSNFTLKIRSTKLEDSAMYFCASSERGGAPYEQYFGPGTRLTVT.

The J gene is TRBJ2-7, the V gene TRBV5-5; tentatively, D is TRBD1 (6 bases). CDR3 length: 13 residues. Germline CDR1 reads SGHKS; CDR2 reads YYEKEE (reference sequence). Trimming shortened V by 3 bases and J by 6 bases, and 13 bases separated the two germline ends. The CDR3 sequence is CASSWNQGREQYF. The DNA for the CDR3 is TGTGCCAGCAGCTGGAACCAGGGGCGCGAGCAGTACTTC.

The chain joins TRBV10-2 to TRBJ2-7; TRBD1 matches 7 bases. The CDR3 covers 13 residues. The junction had 9 bases not matched to a gene; V was cut back by 10 bases and J by 3 bases. CDR1 WSHSY and CDR2 SAAADI come from the germline V gene. DNA for the CDR3: TGCGCCACCTGTGCCACAGGGGACTACGAGCAGTACTTC. It is translated as CATCATGDYEQYF.

The sample holds one count of this clone. This sequence joins TRBV28 and TRBJ2-7; 10 bases agree with TRBD1. Germline V gives CDR1 MDHEN, CDR2 SYDVKM. The CDR3 has 14 amino acids. The junction had 9 bases not matched to a gene; V was cut back by 7 bases and J by 6 bases. The CDR3 DNA follows: TGTGCCAGCACCAAACCGGGACAGGGGTCCGAGCAGTACTTC. It codes for CASTKPGQGSEQYF.

The rearrangement uses TRBV19 and TRBJ1-2, with D possibly being TRBD1 (5 bases). The V and J ends lost 5 bases and 4 bases respectively, with 11 bases between them. This CDR3 comprises 13 residues. Germline V CDR1 and CDR2: LNHDA, SQIVND (reference sequence). CDR3 amino acids: CASSPGGLYGYTF. The CDR3 region has the DNA TGTGCCAGTAGTCCCGGGGGACTCTATGGCTACACCTTC.

The chain has TRBV6-6 and TRBJ1-1; a possible D gene is TRBD1 (6 bases). This CDR3 has 15 amino acids. The germline CDR1 and CDR2 sequences are MNHNY and SVGAGI (reference sequence). V lost 7 bases and J 0 bases, leaving 15 bases between the germline ends. CDR3 coding DNA: TGTGCCAGCACCCGGACAGCTAGCATGAACACTGAAGCTTTCTTT. Translating it yields CASTRTASMNTEAFF.

This chain uses TRBV12-3 or TRBV12-4 with TRBJ1-2, with D unresolved. V gave up 7 bases and J gave up 3 bases, with 9 bases separating them. The CDR3 has 12 residues. As DNA, the CDR3 is TGTGCCAGCACACGAGGCTACTATGGCTACACCTTC. Its translation is CASTRGYYGYTF.

CDR3 in DNA: TGCGCCAGTACAGGGTCCCGTGAAAAACTGTTTTTT. It yields the protein CASTGSREKLFF. The V and J genes are TRBV10-2 and TRBJ1-4; D perhaps matches TRBD1 (6 bases). The V gene's germline CDR1 is WSHSY and CDR2 SAAADI. V was cut by 9 bases and J by 7 bases, with 12 bases left in between. This CDR3 contains 12 residues.

The V call is TRBV7-3, the J call TRBJ2-3; 7 bases map to TRBD2. The J segment lost 4 bases and the V segment lost 4 bases, leaving 8 bases of the junction unmatched. The CDR3 sequence is 15 residues long. Looked up from germline, CDR1 is SGHTA and CDR2 is FQGTGA. The chain's CDR3 is CASSSQSGAPDTQYF. The CDR3 nucleotides read TGTGCCAGCAGCTCCCAAAGCGGGGCGCCAGATACGCAGTATTTT.

V gene TRBV28 combines with J gene TRBJ2-1; 9 nucleotides match TRBD2. The ends lost 8 bases at V and 12 bases at J; junction bases unmatched: 11. The CDR3 is 13 amino acids. Germline V gene lookup returns CDR1 MDHEN and CDR2 SYDVKM. CDR3 coding DNA: TGTGCCAGCGGGACTAGCATGATCAGGGCGCAGTTCTTC. It encodes CASGTSMIRAQFF.

The chain carries TRBV18 and TRBJ1-5; 7 nucleotides line up with TRBD1. Germline V gives CDR1 KGHSH, CDR2 LQKENI. V was pared by 4 bases and J by 6 bases, with 6 bases of the junction left unmatched. CDR3 length: 14 residues. Here the CDR3 DNA reads TGTGCCAGCTCACGAGACAGGGACGGTCAGCCCCAGCATTTT. Translated, it gives CASSRDRDGQPQHF.

This clone was recorded only once. The V call is TRBV28, the J call TRBJ1-1; possible D gene TRBD1, 5 bases. This CDR3 has 16 amino acids. V was cut by 5 bases and J by 0 bases, with 16 bases left in between. The germline V gene has CDR1 MDHEN and CDR2 SYDVKM. In DNA, the CDR3 is TGTGCCAGCAGTCCCCAAGACAGTCTTATGAACACTGAAGCTTTCTTT. Protein: CASSPQDSLMNTEAFF.

The table lists this clone with a few counts. The chain uses TRBV29-1 and TRBJ1-1, with D tentatively TRBD1 (5 bases). V lost 4 bases, J lost 3 bases, and 12 bases lay in between. Germline values: CDR1 SQVTM, CDR2 ANQGSEA. The CDR3 length is 13 residues. CDR3 nucleotides: TGCAGCGTTGGGGGGGGATCGGACACTGAAGCTTTCTTT. Translating gives CSVGGGSDTEAFF.

The sample holds one count of this clone. The V and J genes are TRBV11-3 and TRBJ2-2; 7 bases agree with TRBD1. Germline loops: CDR1 SGHNT, CDR2 YENEEA. CDR3 length: 17 amino acids. V dropped 4 bases and J dropped 3; count of bases not matched to a gene: 11. CDR3 DNA sequence: TGTGCCAGCAGCTCCTCCCTTACAGGGGAATACACCGGGGAGCTGTTTTTT. Its translation is CASSSSLTGEYTGELFF.

The chain couples TRBV10-2 to TRBJ1-1; 9 nucleotides line up with TRBD1. Germline V CDR1 and CDR2: WSHSY, SAAADI. The CDR3 totals 13 residues. V lost 8 bases, J lost 3 bases, and 4 bases stayed unmatched. This chain's CDR3 is CASADRGDTEAFF. The CDR3, as DNA: TGCGCCAGCGCCGACAGGGGGGACACTGAAGCTTTCTTT.

This chain connects TRBV7-2 to TRBJ2-7, with 8 bases identical to TRBD1. Germline values: CDR1 SGHTA, CDR2 FQGNSA. The V gene end was trimmed by 0 bases and the J gene end by 9 bases; junction bases not matched to a gene: 7. This CDR3 region has 14 residues. The CDR3 DNA is TGTGCCAGCAGCTTAGCCCAGGGGGCCCTCAGGCAGTACTTC. Amino acids: CASSLAQGALRQYF.

This chain connects TRBV5-1 to TRBJ1-1; TRBD1 might be the D (5 bases). CDR1 SGHRS and CDR2 YFSETQ come from the germline V gene. V lost 6 bases and J 1 base, leaving 13 bases between the germline ends. This CDR3 has 14 amino acids. The CDR3 DNA reads as TGCGCCAGCACCCTATCTAGGGGGAACACTGAAGCTTTCTTT. Translated: CASTLSRGNTEAFF.

The chain uses TRBV29-1 and TRBJ2-1; 13 bases are shared with TRBD2. With V trimmed by 8 bases and J by 12 bases, 13 bases remained unmatched. Germline V gene sequence: CDR1 SQVTM, CDR2 ANQGSEA. CDR3 length equals 14 residues. The CDR3 loop is CSPPLTSGGLRQFF. CDR3 DNA: TGCAGCCCCCCTTTGACTAGCGGGGGGCTCAGGCAGTTCTTC.

The V and J genes are TRBV14 and TRBJ1-1; tentatively, D is TRBD1 (5 bases). CDR1 SGHDN and CDR2 FVKESK come from the germline V gene. V was trimmed by 1 base and J by 4 bases, leaving 13 bases between them. The CDR3 covers 15 residues. The CDR3 sequence is CASSQALGRGTEAFF. In nucleotides, the CDR3 is TGTGCCAGCAGCCAAGCGTTGGGTAGGGGCACTGAAGCTTTCTTT.

The CDR3 is CASSQVPAPAGTQYF. CDR3 nucleotide sequence: TGTGCCAGCAGCCAAGTGCCGGCCCCTGCGGGGACCCAGTACTTC. The J gene is TRBJ2-5, the V gene TRBV3-1 (or the pseudogene TRBV3-2), with a possible D match to TRBD2 (5 bases). V lost 1 base and J 7 bases, leaving 16 bases between the germline ends. The CDR3 loop spans 15 amino acids. The germline CDR1 and CDR2 sequences are LGHDT and YNNKEL (reference sequence).

This clone was detected once. The chain employs TRBV5-6 and TRBJ1-1; D perhaps matches TRBD1 (6 bases). The CDR3 sequence is 12 residues long. Germline V gene data show CDR1 as SGHDT and CDR2 as YYEEEE. The V and J ends lost 4 bases and 12 bases respectively, with 16 bases between them. The CDR3 loop is CASSRTEIRTFF. The CDR3 DNA sequence: TGTGCCAGCAGCCGGACAGAAATCAGGACTTTCTTT.